This passage covers 24 T cell receptor beta chains from one sample sequenced in a study of T cell repertoires in cytomegalovirus infection. The antigens of these receptors remain unknown. MiXCR, applied by TCRdb to the reads, yields one record per CDR3 protein. The table has roughly 860,000 distinct CDR3 sequences, about 30% seen once. Sequencing was performed on cultured CD8+ T cells from PBMCs, taken from culture after CMV antigen stimulation. The receptors were gathered from a human donor in good health (CMV status not recorded). Some clones in this sample may be carry-over from other donors' samples.

Only a few counts were recorded for this clonotype. The chain has TRBV5-6 and TRBJ1-5, with TRBD1 identical over 8 bases. Looked up from germline, CDR1 is SGHDT and CDR2 is YYEEEE. V lost 2 bases to trimming and J lost 5 bases; unmatched junction nucleotides: 6. There are 15 residues in the CDR3. CDR3 coding DNA: TGTGCCAGCAGCTTCAGGGGGCGTTCTGATCAGCCCCAGCATTTT. It specifies CASSFRGRSDQPQHF.

This clonotype was detected a few times. The V and J genes are TRBV6-5 and TRBJ2-7; 8 positions agree with TRBD1. The junction had 8 bases not matched to a gene; V was cut back by 0 bases and J by 4 bases. This CDR3 is built from 16 residues. Germline lookup yields CDR1 MNHEY and CDR2 SVGAGI. The CDR3 sequence: CASSYSLDRASYEQYF. CDR3 DNA: TGTGCCAGCAGTTACTCCTTGGACAGGGCGTCATACGAGCAGTACTTC.

This clonotype appeared a few times. This chain links TRBV7-6 with TRBJ2-2; TRBD1 is a possible D gene (5 bases). V dropped 1 base and J dropped 4 bases, with 19 bases sitting between them. The CDR3 consists of 18 residues. Germline V CDR1 and CDR2: SGHVS, FNYEAQ. CDR3 DNA: TGTGCCAGCAGCTTAGGGGGCGGAACAGGCTGGGGCACCGGGGAGCTGTTTTTT. Encoded protein: CASSLGGGTGWGTGELFF.

This clonotype has a handful of counts. The chain recombines TRBV5-4 with TRBJ1-5, with TRBD1 matching 8 bases. The CDR3 spans 15 residues. V was clipped by 4 bases and J by 6 bases; unmatched bases: 9. The germline gives CDR1 SGHNT, CDR2 YYREEE (reference sequence). The DNA of the CDR3 is TGTGCCAGCAGCGTCGACAGGGGTCAGGGTCAGCCCCAGCATTTT. Encoded protein: CASSVDRGQGQPQHF. The full variable domain, its missing parts supplied by reference TRBV5-4 and TRBJ1-5, is ETGVTQSPTHLIKTRGQQVTLRCSSQSGHNTVSWYQQALGQGPQFIFQYYREEENGRGNFPPRFSGLQFPNYSSELNVNALELDDSALYLCASSVDRGQGQPQHFGDGTRLSIL.

The V call is TRBV20-1, the J call TRBJ1-1; tentatively, D is TRBD1 (5 bases). This CDR3 has 13 residues. Germline V gene data show CDR1 as DFQATT and CDR2 as SNEGSKA (reference sequence). The germline V and J ends were trimmed by 5 bases and 8 bases, with 18 bases remaining between them. DNA of the CDR3: TGCAGTGCTCTTACGGTCAGGGCTATCGAAGCTTTCTTT. Residues: CSALTVRAIEAFF.

This clonotype has only one observation. The chain couples TRBV6-8 to TRBJ2-3; TRBD2 matches at 15 bases. The CDR3 runs to 17 residues. Germline CDR1 reads MNHGY; CDR2 reads SAAAGT. J was trimmed by 0 bases and V by 6 bases; bases with no gene match: 4. CDR3 residues: CASRLGLAGGSTDTQYF. The CDR3 DNA follows: TGTGCCAGCAGACTGGGACTAGCGGGGGGAAGCACAGATACGCAGTATTTT.

Comment on this clonotype: A much larger clone is a single base away; this may be a read error. The rearrangement uses TRBV27 and TRBJ2-1; a possible D gene is TRBD1 (5 bases). In germline, CDR1 is MNHEY, CDR2 SMNVEV (reference sequence). The CDR3 length is 16 residues. The CDR3 is CDSSLKGLSSYNEQFF. CDR3 nucleotide sequence: TGTGACAGCAGTTTAAAGGGGTTGAGCTCCTACAATGAGCAGTTCTTC.

The rearrangement links TRBV9 to TRBJ1-2; D gene ambiguous. The CDR3 runs 15 residues. Germline-derived CDR1 and CDR2 are SGDLS and YYNGEE. V lost 3 bases and J lost 4, with 16 bases in between. CDR3 protein: CASSDSQSPLYGYTF. The CDR3 region has the DNA TGTGCCAGCAGCGACTCACAGTCTCCCCTCTATGGCTACACCTTC.

CDR3 nucleotide sequence: TGTGCCAGCAGTTCACAGGGTAATGGGGACTACGAGCAGTACTTC. It translates to CASSSQGNGDYEQYF. The chain recombines TRBV12-3 or TRBV12-4 with TRBJ2-7; tentatively, D is TRBD1 (6 bases). The CDR3 runs to 15 residues. V shed 4 bases and J shed 3 bases, with 16 bases lying between them.

In the case of this clonotype: This could be a read error, since a much larger clone is one nucleotide away. The chain recombines TRBV27 with TRBJ1-1, with no clear D. V lost 2 bases to trimming and J lost 5 bases, with 9 bases between them. CDR3 length: 13 residues. Germline CDR1 and CDR2: MNHEY and SMNVEV (reference sequence). DNA for the CDR3: TGTGCCAGCAGTTTAAATGGGAGTACTGAAGCTTTCTTT. Translating it yields CASSLNGSTEAFF.

This clonotype has only a few counts. V usage is TRBV6-6 and J usage is TRBJ1-1; no clear D gene. Trimming removed 2 bases from V and 4 bases from J, with 17 bases in between. The CDR3 is 16 amino acids. The V gene's germline CDR1 is MNHNY and CDR2 SVGAGI (reference sequence). Written as DNA, the CDR3 is TGTGCCAGCAGTTACCCCCCACAGACAAGAGGCACTGAAGCTTTCTTT. It specifies CASSYPPQTRGTEAFF.

This clonotype turned up a few times. The chain recombines TRBV6-1 with TRBJ2-7; no definite D call. Trimming left V 8 bases short and J 2 bases short, with 16 bases between. The CDR3 length is 14 residues. Germline V gene data show CDR1 as MNHNS and CDR2 as SASEGT. CDR3 coding DNA: TGTGCCAGCGGGGAACAGCCTATTCCCTACGAGCAGTACGTC. Protein: CASGEQPIPYEQYV.

This clonotype was detected a few times. The chain has TRBV7-8 and TRBJ1-6, with a tentative D call TRBD1 (6 bases). Germline V gene lookup returns CDR1 SGHVS and CDR2 FQNEAQ. V was shortened by 2 bases and J by 3 bases, with 8 bases between the two germline ends. The length of the CDR3 is 15 residues. For the CDR3, the DNA is TGTGCCAGCAGCTTACGGGACAACTATAATTCACCCCTCCACTTT. It encodes CASSLRDNYNSPLHF.

This clonotype was seen many times. In DNA, the CDR3 is TGTGCCAGCAGCTCTACCCTGACAGGGTTTCTGGATAATTCACCCCTCCACTTT. This codes for CASSSTLTGFLDNSPLHF. The chain recombines TRBV7-2 with TRBJ1-6; the match to TRBD1 covers 7 bases. Per germline, CDR1 SGHTA and CDR2 FQGNSA. Germline trimming cut 4 bases from V and 5 bases from J; bases unmatched to any gene: 14. This CDR3 region has 18 residues.

This clonotype was counted many times. V usage is TRBV7-8 and J usage is TRBJ2-2; 7 bases agree with TRBD2. CDR3 length equals 16 residues. Germline V gene sequence: CDR1 SGHVS, CDR2 FQNEAQ. V lost 4 bases to trimming and J lost 2 bases; unmatched junction nucleotides: 7. The CDR3 here is CASSSYGTKNTGELFF. DNA for the CDR3: TGTGCCAGCAGCTCCTACGGGACTAAAAACACCGGGGAGCTGTTTTTT.

This clonotype has ten or more counts. The gene calls are TRBV7-9 and TRBJ2-5, with D perhaps assigned TRBD1 or TRBD2 (6 bases each). The CDR3 totals 14 residues. From germline, CDR1 is SEHNR and CDR2 FQNEAQ (reference sequence). The V gene lost 6 bases and the J gene lost 4 bases, with 15 bases spanning the gap. CDR3 coding DNA: TGTGCCAGCAGTTCTGCTGGGGGGCGAGAGACCCAGTACTTC. Translating it yields CASSSAGGRETQYF.

This clonotype was detected only a few times. The chain recombines TRBV19 with TRBJ2-1, with 7 bases lining up with TRBD1. This CDR3 region has 18 residues. The germline V gene has CDR1 LNHDA and CDR2 SQIVND (reference sequence). V shed 10 bases and J 0 bases; nucleotides not matched to a gene: 18. The CDR3 protein is CATSLGQELPSSYNEQFF. The CDR3 DNA sequence: TGTGCCACAAGCCTTGGACAGGAATTACCTAGCTCCTACAATGAGCAGTTCTTC.

This clonotype was seen more than once but under ten times. This chain uses TRBV24-1 with TRBJ1-5; D might be TRBD1 (6 bases). The V gene's germline CDR1 is KGHDR and CDR2 SFDVKD. This CDR3 is 13 amino acids long. Trimming cost V 5 bases and J 4 bases, with 8 bases left between them. The CDR3 sequence is CATSGQENQPQHF. The CDR3 bases are TGTGCCACCAGTGGACAGGAGAATCAGCCCCAGCATTTT.

This sequence joins TRBV28 and TRBJ2-2; 14 nucleotides agree with TRBD2. The CDR3 sequence is 18 residues long. Trimming took 6 bases from V and 0 from J; bases not matched to a gene: 6. The V gene's germline CDR1 is MDHEN and CDR2 SYDVKM. The CDR3 DNA sequence: TGTGCCAGCAGCTCGTGGACTAGCGGGGGGTCGAACACCGGGGAGCTGTTTTTT. Encoded protein: CASSSWTSGGSNTGELFF.

This rearrangement joins TRBV12-3 or TRBV12-4 to TRBJ1-2; D ambiguous. The CDR3 has 17 residues. Trimming left V 3 bases short and J 3 bases short, with 20 bases between. The CDR3 sequence: CASSLTPLGDDDYGYTF. The CDR3 DNA reads TGTGCCAGCAGTTTGACCCCCCTCGGGGATGATGACTATGGCTACACCTTC.

The chain couples TRBV6-6 to TRBJ2-1, with D hard to call. This CDR3 region has 12 residues. Germline V lookup: CDR1 MNHNY, CDR2 SVGAGI (reference sequence). Between the trimmed V and J ends, which lost 3 bases and 8 bases, there was a span of 8 bases. CDR3 DNA: TGTGCCAGCAGTTATGGGCCCGATGAGCAGTTCTTC. Translating it yields CASSYGPDEQFF.

This clonotype was detected only a few times. The V call is TRBV4-1, the J call TRBJ1-1; unclear D gene. This CDR3 is 14 amino acids long. Germline V gene lookup returns CDR1 MGHRA and CDR2 YSYEKL. With 1 base removed from V and 1 base from J, the gap between germline ends came to 7 bases. This chain's CDR3 is CASSQGSPNTEAFF. The CDR3 region has the DNA TGCGCCAGCAGCCAAGGTTCCCCGAACACTGAAGCTTTCTTT.

This clonotype was observed a handful of times. CDR3 nucleotide sequence: TGTGCCAGCAGCCCCGTTGGGGGGAGTAATTCACCCCTCCACTTT. Amino acids: CASSPVGGSNSPLHF. V gene TRBV7-6 combines with J gene TRBJ1-6; perhaps TRBD1 as D (5 bases). V was pared by 5 bases and J by 6 bases, with 14 bases between. The CDR3 consists of 15 residues. In germline, CDR1 is SGHVS, CDR2 FNYEAQ.

Points on this clonotype: A much larger clone is a single base away; this may be a read error. The chain is built from TRBV27 and TRBJ2-3; TRBD1 matches at 7 bases. This CDR3 region has 15 residues. After removal of 8 bases from V and 2 bases from J, the junction contained 10 bases not matched to a gene. Germline CDR1 reads MNHEY; CDR2 reads SMNVEV (reference sequence). The CDR3 here is CASHHGTVNTDTQYF. The CDR3, as DNA: TGTGCCAGCCACCATGGGACAGTGAACACAGATACGCAGTATTTT.